One and the same sample provided the 2 T cell receptor beta chains below, sequenced in a study of cytomegalovirus exposure and HLA in healthy donors. The primer mix had 60 Vbeta and 13 Jbeta primers. TCRdb's copy holds only in-frame clones and misses some; the assay was immunoSEQ multiplex PCR. The table includes around 100,000 clones, around 84% detected once. Sequencing was carried out using PBMCs. These receptors came from a man aged 18-30 years in good health and CMV-seronegative.

The V gene is TRBV7-9, the J gene TRBJ2-1, with TRBD2 matching 12 bases. The CDR3 totals 15 residues. The V gene's germline CDR1 is SEHNR and CDR2 FQNEAQ (reference sequence). V was pared by 2 bases and J by 6 bases, with 2 bases of the junction left unmatched. The CDR3 loop reads CASSLTSGGTNEQFF. The CDR3 nucleotides read TGTGCCAGCAGCTTAACTAGCGGGGGGACCAATGAGCAGTTCTTC.

This chain connects TRBV25-1 to TRBJ2-5; TRBD1 might be the D (5 bases). CDR3 length: 15 amino acids. Per the germline V gene, CDR1 is MGHDK and CDR2 is SYGVNS. V dropped 2 bases and J dropped 4 bases, with 14 bases sitting between them. The chain's CDR3 is CASSESLARAETQYF. The CDR3 nucleotides are TGTGCCAGCAGTGAAAGCCTCGCCAGGGCAGAGACCCAGTACTTC.